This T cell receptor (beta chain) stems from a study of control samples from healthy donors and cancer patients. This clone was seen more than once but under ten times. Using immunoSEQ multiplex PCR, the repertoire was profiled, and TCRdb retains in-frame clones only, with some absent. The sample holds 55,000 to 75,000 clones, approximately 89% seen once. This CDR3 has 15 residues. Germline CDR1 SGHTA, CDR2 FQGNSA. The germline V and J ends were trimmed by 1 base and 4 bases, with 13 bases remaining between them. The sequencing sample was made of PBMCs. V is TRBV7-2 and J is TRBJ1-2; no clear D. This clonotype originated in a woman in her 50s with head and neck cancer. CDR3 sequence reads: CASSLGEGPSYGYTF. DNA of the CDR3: TGTGCCAGCAGCTTAGGGGAAGGGCCTTCCTATGGCTACACCTTC.